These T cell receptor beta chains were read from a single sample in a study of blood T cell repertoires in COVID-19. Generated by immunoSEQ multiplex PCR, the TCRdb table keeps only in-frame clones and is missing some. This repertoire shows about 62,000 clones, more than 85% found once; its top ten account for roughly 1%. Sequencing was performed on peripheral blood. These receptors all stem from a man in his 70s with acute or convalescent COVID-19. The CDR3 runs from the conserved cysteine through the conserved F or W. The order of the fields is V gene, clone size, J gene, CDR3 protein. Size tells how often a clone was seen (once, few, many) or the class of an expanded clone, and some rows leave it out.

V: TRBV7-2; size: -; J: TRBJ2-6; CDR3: CASSLGPGAGANVLTF
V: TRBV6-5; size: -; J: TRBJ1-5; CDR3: CASSLDRNYNQPQHF
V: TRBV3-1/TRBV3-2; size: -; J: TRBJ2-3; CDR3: CASSHPGRNTDTQYF
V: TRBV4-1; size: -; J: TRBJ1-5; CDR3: CASSQQGLQPQHF
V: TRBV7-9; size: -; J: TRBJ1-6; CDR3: CASSFQGTRPYNSPLHF
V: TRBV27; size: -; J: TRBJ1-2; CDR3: CASRQANYGYTF
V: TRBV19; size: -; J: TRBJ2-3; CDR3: CASSIKGGSTDTQYF
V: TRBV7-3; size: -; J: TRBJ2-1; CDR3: CASSWGSTNNEQFF
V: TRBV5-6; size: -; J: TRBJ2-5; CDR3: CASSAEAGGETQYF
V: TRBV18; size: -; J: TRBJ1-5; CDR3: CASSPQGRGGNQPQHF
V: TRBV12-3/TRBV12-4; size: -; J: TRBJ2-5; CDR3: CASSFDREETQYF
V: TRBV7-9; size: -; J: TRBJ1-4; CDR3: CASSLGGANEKLFF
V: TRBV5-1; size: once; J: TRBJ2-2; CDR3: CASSFNTGVNTGELFF
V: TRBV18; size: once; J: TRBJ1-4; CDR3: CASSPQVLGANEKLFF
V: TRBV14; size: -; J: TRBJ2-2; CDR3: CASSQGLRSTGELFF
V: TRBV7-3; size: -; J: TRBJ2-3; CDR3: CASRARGAGRGGTDTQYF
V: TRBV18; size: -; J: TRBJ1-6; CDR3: CASSRQGLERNSPLHF
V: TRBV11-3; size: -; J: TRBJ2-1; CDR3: CASSLGTDYNEQFF
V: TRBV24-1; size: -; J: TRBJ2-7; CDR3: CAGGQSPKSYEQYF
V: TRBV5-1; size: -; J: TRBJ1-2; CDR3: CASSTGTGGGSYGYTF
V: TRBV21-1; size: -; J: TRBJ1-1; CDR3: CASSKEQRNLTEAFF
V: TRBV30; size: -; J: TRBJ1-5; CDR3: CAWSVLGTGYQPQHF
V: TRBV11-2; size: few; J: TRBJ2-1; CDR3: CASSSLTGSNEQFF
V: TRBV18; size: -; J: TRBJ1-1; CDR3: CASSSGVGTEAFF
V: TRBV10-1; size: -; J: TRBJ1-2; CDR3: CASSPRQGSYGYTF
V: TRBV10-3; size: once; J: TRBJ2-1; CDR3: CAIRSGQTPSNEQFF
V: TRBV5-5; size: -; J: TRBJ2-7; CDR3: CASSLAGVWEQYF
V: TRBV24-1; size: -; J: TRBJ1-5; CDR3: CATSDVNQPQHF
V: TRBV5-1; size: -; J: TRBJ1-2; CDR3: CASSSTGGFSGGYTF
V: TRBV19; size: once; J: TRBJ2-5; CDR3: CASSTYRDRGETQYF
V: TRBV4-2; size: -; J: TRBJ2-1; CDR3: CASSPAGTHPFGEQFF
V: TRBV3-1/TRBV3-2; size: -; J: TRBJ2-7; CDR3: CASGGPYEQYF
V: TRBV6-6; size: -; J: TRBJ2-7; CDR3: CASSYPGQGPGEQYF
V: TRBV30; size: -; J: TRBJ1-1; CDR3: CAWSEWPNTEAFF
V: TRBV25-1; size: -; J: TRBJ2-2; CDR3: CASSRETGELFF
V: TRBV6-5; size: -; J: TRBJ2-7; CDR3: CASSSAGQGYYEQYF
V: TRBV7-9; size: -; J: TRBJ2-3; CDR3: CASRTGGSTDTQYF
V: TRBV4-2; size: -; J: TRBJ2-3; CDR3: CASSREYTSTPDTQYF
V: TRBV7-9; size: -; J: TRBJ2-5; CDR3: CASTPFTSGGGQETQYF
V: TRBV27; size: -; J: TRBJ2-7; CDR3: CASRGTGGKYEQYF
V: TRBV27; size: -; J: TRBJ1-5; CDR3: CASSFRRGQDQPQHF
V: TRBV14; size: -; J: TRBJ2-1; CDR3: CASSQDRGRVYNEQFF
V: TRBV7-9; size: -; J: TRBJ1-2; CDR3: CASSFGGFDGYTF
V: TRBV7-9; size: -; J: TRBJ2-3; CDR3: CASSLGGPSTDTQYF
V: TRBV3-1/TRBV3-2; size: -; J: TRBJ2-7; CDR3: CASSPQGISYEQYF
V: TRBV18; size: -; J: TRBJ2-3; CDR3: CASSPPVGGGTDTQYF
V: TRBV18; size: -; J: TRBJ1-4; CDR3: CASSPPGGSEKLFF